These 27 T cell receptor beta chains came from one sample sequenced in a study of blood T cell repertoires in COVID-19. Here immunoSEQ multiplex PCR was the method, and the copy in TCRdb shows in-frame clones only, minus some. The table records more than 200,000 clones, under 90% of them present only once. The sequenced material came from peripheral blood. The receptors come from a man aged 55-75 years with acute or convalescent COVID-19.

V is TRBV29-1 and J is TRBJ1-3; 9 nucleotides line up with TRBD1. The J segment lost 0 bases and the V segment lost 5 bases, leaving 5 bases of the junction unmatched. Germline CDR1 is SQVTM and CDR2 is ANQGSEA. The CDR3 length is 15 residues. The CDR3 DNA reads TGCAGCGTTTGGACAGGGGAGAGCTCTGGAAACACCATATATTTT. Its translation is CSVWTGESSGNTIYF.

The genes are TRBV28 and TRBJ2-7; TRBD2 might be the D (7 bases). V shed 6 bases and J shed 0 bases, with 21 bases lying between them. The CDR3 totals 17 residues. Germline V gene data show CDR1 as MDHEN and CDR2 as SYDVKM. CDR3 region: CASSLWRGTLSSYEQYF. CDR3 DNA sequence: TGTGCCAGCAGCCTTTGGCGGGGGACATTGAGCTCCTACGAGCAGTACTTC. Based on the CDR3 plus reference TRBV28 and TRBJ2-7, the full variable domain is DVKVTQSSRYLVKRTGEKVFLECVQDMDHENMFWYRQDPGLGLRLIYFSYDVKMKEKGDIPEGYSVSREKKERFSLILESASTNQTSMYLCASSLWRGTLSSYEQYFGPGTRLTVT.

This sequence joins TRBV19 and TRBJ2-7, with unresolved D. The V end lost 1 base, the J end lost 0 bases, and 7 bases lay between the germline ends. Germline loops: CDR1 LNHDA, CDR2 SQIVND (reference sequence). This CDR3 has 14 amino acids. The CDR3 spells CASSIVHYSYEQYF. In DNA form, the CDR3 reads TGTGCCAGTAGTATAGTACACTACTCCTACGAGCAGTACTTC.

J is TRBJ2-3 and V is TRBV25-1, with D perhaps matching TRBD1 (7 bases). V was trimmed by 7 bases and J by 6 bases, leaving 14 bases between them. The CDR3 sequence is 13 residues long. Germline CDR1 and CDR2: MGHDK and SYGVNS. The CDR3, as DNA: TGTGCCAGCACGCGAGCAGGGGGGGATACGCAGTATTTT. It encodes CASTRAGGDTQYF.

The CDR3 is CSVEAGGSGNTIYF. DNA of the CDR3: TGCAGCGTTGAGGCAGGGGGCTCGGGAAACACCATATATTTT. The chain employs TRBV29-1 and TRBJ1-3; 8 bases fit TRBD1. The CDR3 runs 14 residues. CDR1 and CDR2 from the germline V gene are SQVTM and ANQGSEA. The V gene end was trimmed by 3 bases and the J gene end by 4 bases; junction bases not matched to a gene: 5.

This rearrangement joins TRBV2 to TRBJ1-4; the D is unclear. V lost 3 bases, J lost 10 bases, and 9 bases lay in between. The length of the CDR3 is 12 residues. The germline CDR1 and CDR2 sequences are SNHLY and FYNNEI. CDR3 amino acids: CASSESGLKLFF. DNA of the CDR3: TGTGCCAGCAGTGAGAGCGGCCTAAAACTGTTTTTT.

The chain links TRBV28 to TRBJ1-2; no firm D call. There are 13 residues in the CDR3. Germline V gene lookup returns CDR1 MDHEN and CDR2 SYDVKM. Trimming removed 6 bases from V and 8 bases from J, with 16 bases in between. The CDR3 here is CASRPGAVRGYTF. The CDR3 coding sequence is TGTGCCAGCAGACCAGGTGCCGTACGGGGCTACACCTTC.

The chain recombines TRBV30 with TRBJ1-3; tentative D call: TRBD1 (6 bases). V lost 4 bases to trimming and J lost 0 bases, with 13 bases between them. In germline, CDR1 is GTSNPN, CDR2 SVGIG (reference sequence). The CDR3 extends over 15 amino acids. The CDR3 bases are TGTGCCTGGACGACAGGCAGAATCTCTGGAAACACCATATATTTT. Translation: CAWTTGRISGNTIYF.

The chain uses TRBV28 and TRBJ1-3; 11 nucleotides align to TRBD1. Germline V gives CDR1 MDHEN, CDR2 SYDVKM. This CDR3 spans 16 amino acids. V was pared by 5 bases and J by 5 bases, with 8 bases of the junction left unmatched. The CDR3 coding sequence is TGTGCCAGCAGTCATGAGAGGACAGGGGGCCGAAACACCATATATTTT. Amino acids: CASSHERTGGRNTIYF.

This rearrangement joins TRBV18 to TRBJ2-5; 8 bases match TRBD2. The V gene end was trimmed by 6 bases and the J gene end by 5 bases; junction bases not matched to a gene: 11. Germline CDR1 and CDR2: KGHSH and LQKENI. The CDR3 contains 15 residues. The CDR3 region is CASSPTSGVGETQYF. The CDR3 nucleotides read TGTGCCAGCTCGCCTACTAGCGGAGTAGGGGAGACCCAGTACTTC.

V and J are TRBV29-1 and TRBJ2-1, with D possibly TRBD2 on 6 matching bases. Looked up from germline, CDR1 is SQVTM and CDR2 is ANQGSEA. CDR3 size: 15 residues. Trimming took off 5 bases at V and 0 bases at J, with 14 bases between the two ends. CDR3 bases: TGCAGCGTTCTAGACCCCGGGAGCTCCTACAATGAGCAGTTCTTC. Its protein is CSVLDPGSSYNEQFF.

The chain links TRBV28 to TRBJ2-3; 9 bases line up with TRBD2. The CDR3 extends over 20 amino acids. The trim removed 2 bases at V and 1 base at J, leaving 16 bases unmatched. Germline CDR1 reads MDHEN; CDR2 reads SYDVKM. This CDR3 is CASSLRVFRLAGGGTDTQYF. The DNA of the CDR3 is TGTGCCAGCAGTTTAAGGGTCTTCCGTTTGGCGGGAGGGGGCACAGATACGCAGTATTTT.

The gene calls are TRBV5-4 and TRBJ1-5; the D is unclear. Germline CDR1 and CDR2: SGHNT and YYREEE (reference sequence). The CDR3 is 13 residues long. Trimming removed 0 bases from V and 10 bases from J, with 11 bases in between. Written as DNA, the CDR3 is TGTGCCAGCAGCTTGGTGGCCGATGGTCCCCAGCATTTT. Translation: CASSLVADGPQHF.

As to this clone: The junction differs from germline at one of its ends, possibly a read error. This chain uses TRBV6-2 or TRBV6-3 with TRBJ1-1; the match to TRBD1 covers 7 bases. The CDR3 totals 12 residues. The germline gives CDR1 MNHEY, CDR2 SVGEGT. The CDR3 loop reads CASSARGRQGSF. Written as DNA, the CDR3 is TGTGCCAGCAGTGCCCGAGGACGACAGGGAAGCTTT.

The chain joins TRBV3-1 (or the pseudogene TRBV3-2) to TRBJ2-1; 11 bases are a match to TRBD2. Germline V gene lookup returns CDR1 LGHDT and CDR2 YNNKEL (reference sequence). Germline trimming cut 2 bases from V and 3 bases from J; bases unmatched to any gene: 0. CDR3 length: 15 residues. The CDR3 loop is CASSQTSGGYNEQFF. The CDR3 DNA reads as TGTGCCAGCAGCCAAACTAGCGGGGGCTACAATGAGCAGTTCTTC.

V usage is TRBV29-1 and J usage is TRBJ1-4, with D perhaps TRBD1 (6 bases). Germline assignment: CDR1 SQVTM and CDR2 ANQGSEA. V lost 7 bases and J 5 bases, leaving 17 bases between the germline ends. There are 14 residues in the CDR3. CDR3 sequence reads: CSAQRGTANEKLFF. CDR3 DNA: TGCAGCGCTCAGAGGGGGACGGCCAATGAAAAACTGTTTTTT.

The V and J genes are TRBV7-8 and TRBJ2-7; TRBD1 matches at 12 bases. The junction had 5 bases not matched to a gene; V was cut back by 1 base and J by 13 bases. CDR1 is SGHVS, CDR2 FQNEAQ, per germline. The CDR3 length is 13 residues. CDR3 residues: CASSLDLGQGAYF. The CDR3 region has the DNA TGTGCCAGCAGCTTAGATCTGGGACAGGGGGCATACTTC. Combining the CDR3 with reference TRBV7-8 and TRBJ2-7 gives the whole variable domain GAGVSQSPRYKVAKRGQDVALRCDPISGHVSLFWYQQALGQGPEFLTYFQNEAQLDKSGLPSDRFFAERPEGSVSTLKIQRTQQEDSAVYLCASSLDLGQGAYFGPGTRLTVT.

In nucleotides, the CDR3 is TGTGCCAGCAGTGAAGGCAGGGTAAAGCACGAGCAGTACTTC. Its protein is CASSEGRVKHEQYF. The V call is TRBV6-4, the J call TRBJ2-7; TRBD1 is a possible D gene (5 bases). The ends were cut back, 3 bases at V and 5 bases at J, with 14 bases in the middle. The CDR3 has 14 residues. CDR1 and CDR2 from the germline V gene are MRHNA and SNTAGT.

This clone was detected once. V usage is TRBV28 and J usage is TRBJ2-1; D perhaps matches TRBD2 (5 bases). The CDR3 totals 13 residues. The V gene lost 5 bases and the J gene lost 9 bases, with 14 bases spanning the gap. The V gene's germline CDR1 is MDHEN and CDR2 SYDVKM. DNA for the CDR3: TGTGCCAGCAGTACCTCAAGACTACTTGAGCAGTTCTTC. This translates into CASSTSRLLEQFF.

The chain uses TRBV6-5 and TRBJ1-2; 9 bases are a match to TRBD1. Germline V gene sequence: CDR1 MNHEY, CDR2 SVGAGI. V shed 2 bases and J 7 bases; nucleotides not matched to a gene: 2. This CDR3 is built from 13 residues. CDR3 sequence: CASSYLGQGGYTF. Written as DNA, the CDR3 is TGTGCCAGCAGTTACCTGGGACAGGGTGGCTACACCTTC.

The DNA of the CDR3 is TGTGCCAGCAGCCGGCAGGGGACAGTGAGAACTGAAGCTTTCTTT. It encodes CASSRQGTVRTEAFF. This chain connects TRBV21-1 to TRBJ1-1; the table's D call, TRBD1, has no DNA check behind it. TRBV21-1 represents a pseudogene. The CDR3 loop spans 15 amino acids.

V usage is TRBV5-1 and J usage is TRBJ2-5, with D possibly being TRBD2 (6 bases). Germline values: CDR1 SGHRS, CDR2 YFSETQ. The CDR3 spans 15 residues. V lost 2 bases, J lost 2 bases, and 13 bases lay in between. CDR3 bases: TGCGCCAGCAGCTTTTGGGCTAGCGCACAAGAGACCCAGTACTTC. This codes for CASSFWASAQETQYF.

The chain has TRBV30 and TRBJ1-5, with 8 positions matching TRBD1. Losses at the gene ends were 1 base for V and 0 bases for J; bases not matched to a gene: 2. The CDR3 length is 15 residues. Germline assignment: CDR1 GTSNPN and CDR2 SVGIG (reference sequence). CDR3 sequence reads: CAWSGTGYSNQPQHF. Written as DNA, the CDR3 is TGTGCCTGGAGTGGGACAGGGTATAGCAATCAGCCCCAGCATTTT.

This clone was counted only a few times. In nucleotides, the CDR3 is TGCGCCAGCAGTGACACACAGGGGTACTATGGCTACACCTTC. Translated, it gives CASSDTQGYYGYTF. The chain couples TRBV10-2 to TRBJ1-2; 7 nucleotides agree with TRBD1. CDR1 and CDR2 from the germline V gene are WSHSY and SAAADI. V was pared by 3 bases and J by 3 bases, with 4 bases of the junction left unmatched. The CDR3 extends over 14 amino acids.

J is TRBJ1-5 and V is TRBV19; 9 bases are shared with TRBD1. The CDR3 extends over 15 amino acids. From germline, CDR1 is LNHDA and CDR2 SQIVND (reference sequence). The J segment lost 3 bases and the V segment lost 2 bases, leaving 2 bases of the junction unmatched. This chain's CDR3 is CASSIRTGVNQPQHF. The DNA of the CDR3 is TGTGCCAGTAGTATACGGACAGGGGTCAATCAGCCCCAGCATTTT.

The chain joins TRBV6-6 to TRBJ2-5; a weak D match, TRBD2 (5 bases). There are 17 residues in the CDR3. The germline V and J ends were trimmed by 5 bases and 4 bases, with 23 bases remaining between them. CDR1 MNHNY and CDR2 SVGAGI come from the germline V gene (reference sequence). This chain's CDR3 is CASSPGIPEGLRETQYF. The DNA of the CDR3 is TGTGCCAGCAGTCCCGGGATCCCTGAAGGCCTTCGAGAGACCCAGTACTTC.

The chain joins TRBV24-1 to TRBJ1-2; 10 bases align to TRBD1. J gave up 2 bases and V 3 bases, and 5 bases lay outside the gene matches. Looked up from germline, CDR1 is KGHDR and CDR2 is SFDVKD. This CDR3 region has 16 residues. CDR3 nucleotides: TGTGCCACCAGTGATCCGCCGGGACAGGGGAACTATGGCTACACCTTC. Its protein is CATSDPPGQGNYGYTF.